These 20 T cell receptor beta chains came from one sample sequenced in a study of Ad26.COV2.S vaccination and SARS-CoV-2 variants. This sample's treatment: around 19 received Ad26.COV2.S at low or high dose, single or two shots; about 5 received placebo; per-sample allocation not given. Following the first vaccine or placebo injection, samples were taken on day 63. The method was immunoSEQ multiplex PCR; TCRdb's version includes in-frame clones alone and lacks a portion of them. This table holds roughly 300,000 clones, roughly 90% found once. The material sequenced was peripheral blood, taken in a trial of Ad26.COV2.S vaccine versus placebo. The source of these receptors is a person between 18 and 65 years old who received the Ad26.COV2.S COVID-19 vaccine or a placebo.

The chain combines TRBV3-1 (or the pseudogene TRBV3-2) with TRBJ1-1; 10 bases are a match to TRBD1. CDR3 size: 14 residues. CDR1 is LGHDT, CDR2 YNNKEL, per germline (reference sequence). V lost 6 bases and J lost 4; bases outside the gene matches: 5. In nucleotides, the CDR3 is TGTGCCAGCAGAGTTGGGGACAGGGGCACTGAAGCTTTCTTT. Its protein is CASRVGDRGTEAFF.

The chain is built from TRBV28 and TRBJ1-2, with D hard to call. CDR1 and CDR2 from the germline V gene are MDHEN and SYDVKM. The V gene lost 10 bases and the J gene lost 2 bases, with 8 bases spanning the gap. This CDR3 is 11 amino acids long. Here the CDR3 reads CAIFANYGYTF. In DNA, the CDR3 is TGTGCCATTTTCGCCAACTATGGCTACACCTTC.

V usage is TRBV18 and J usage is TRBJ2-1, with D unclear. Trimming stripped 2 bases from V and 8 bases from J, with 7 bases between. The CDR3 runs to 12 residues. Germline loops: CDR1 KGHSH, CDR2 LQKENI. The CDR3 DNA follows: TGTGCCAGCTCACCAAGTGTAGATGAGCAGTTCTTC. This gives the protein CASSPSVDEQFF.

This clone was counted a few times. The rearrangement links TRBV28 to TRBJ2-3; the match to TRBD1 covers 9 bases. J lost 10 bases, V lost 2 bases, and 10 bases had no gene match. CDR1 is MDHEN and CDR2 is SYDVKM in the germline V gene. The CDR3 sequence is 15 residues long. The CDR3 loop is CASSLRGQGGQAQYF. DNA of the CDR3: TGTGCCAGCAGTTTAAGGGGACAGGGTGGTCAGGCGCAGTATTTT.

The chain uses TRBV6-4 and TRBJ1-6, with D hard to call. V was trimmed by 6 bases and J by 13 bases, leaving 10 bases between them. Germline V gives CDR1 MRHNA, CDR2 SNTAGT. The CDR3 is made up of 11 amino acids. CDR3 in DNA: TGTGCCAGCAGGGGCCTACGGCCCCTCCACTTT. Its protein is CASRGLRPLHF.

The gene calls are TRBV7-9 and TRBJ2-2; 8 positions agree with TRBD1. This CDR3 region has 15 residues. The V gene end was trimmed by 1 base and the J gene end by 4 bases; junction bases not matched to a gene: 2. The germline V gene encodes CDR1 SEHNR and CDR2 FQNEAQ (reference sequence). The CDR3 bases are TGTGCCAGCAGCTTAGTACAGGGGGTCACCGGGGAGCTGTTTTTT. This codes for CASSLVQGVTGELFF.

The rearrangement joins TRBV9 to TRBJ2-2, with D unresolved. The V end was cut by 3 bases, the J end by 11 bases, with 11 bases between. The V gene's germline CDR1 is SGDLS and CDR2 YYNGEE. This CDR3 region has 12 residues. The CDR3 sequence: CASSDTVTELFF. CDR3 sequence (DNA): TGTGCCAGCAGCGATACGGTCACTGAGCTGTTTTTT.

The chain couples TRBV5-1 to TRBJ2-7, with D perhaps matching TRBD1 or TRBD2 (5 bases each). V lost 4 bases to trimming and J lost 7 bases, with 15 bases between them. The germline V gene encodes CDR1 SGHRS and CDR2 YFSETQ. CDR3 length: 13 amino acids. The DNA of the CDR3 is TGCGCCAGCAGCGAGGGACCTGAGCCGGAGCAGTACTTC. Its protein is CASSEGPEPEQYF.

The chain recombines TRBV14 with TRBJ1-6, with a tentative D call TRBD1 (5 bases). This CDR3 region has 17 residues. Per the germline V gene, CDR1 is SGHDN and CDR2 is FVKESK. V lost 3 bases and J 9 bases, leaving 21 bases between the germline ends. The CDR3 is CASSHGPGQPDLSPLHF. In nucleotides, the CDR3 is TGTGCCAGCAGCCACGGACCCGGACAACCGGATCTTTCACCCCTCCACTTT.

This clone has a handful of counts. DNA for the CDR3: TGTGCCAGCAGTGAACAGACAGGGGGGAAAGAAAAACTGTTTTTT. Encoded protein: CASSEQTGGKEKLFF. This chain joins TRBV25-1 and TRBJ1-4, with 9 nucleotides matching TRBD1. The V segment lost 2 bases and the J segment 8 bases; nucleotides outside the gene matches: 6. Germline V CDR1 and CDR2: MGHDK, SYGVNS. There are 15 residues in the CDR3.

The chain uses TRBV9 and TRBJ2-5; D ambiguous. V lost 4 bases and J 4 bases, leaving 14 bases between the germline ends. The CDR3 loop spans 14 amino acids. In germline, CDR1 is SGDLS, CDR2 YYNGEE. As DNA, the CDR3 is TGTGCCAGCAGCCCCAGTAGGACGGGAGAGACCCAGTACTTC. It translates to CASSPSRTGETQYF.

The genes are TRBV6-2 or TRBV6-3 and TRBJ2-1; the D is unclear. The V end was cut by 2 bases, the J end by 0 bases, with 8 bases between. This CDR3 comprises 15 residues. CDR1 and CDR2 from the germline V gene are MNHEY and SVGEGT. The CDR3 protein is CASSYDPGSYNEQFF. The CDR3 coding sequence is TGTGCCAGCAGTTACGACCCTGGCTCCTACAATGAGCAGTTCTTC.

This chain uses TRBV3-1 (or the pseudogene TRBV3-2) with TRBJ2-7; 8 bases line up with TRBD2. V was pared by 1 base and J by 1 base, with 18 bases of the junction left unmatched. The germline gives CDR1 LGHDT, CDR2 YNNKEL (reference sequence). The CDR3 spans 20 residues. Written as DNA, the CDR3 is TGTGCCAGCAGCCAAGGGATTCTAGCGGGTTCTAACCCAATTTCCTACGAGCAGTACTTC. Encoded protein: CASSQGILAGSNPISYEQYF.

The chain employs TRBV19 and TRBJ2-2; D unclear. Germline CDR1 is LNHDA and CDR2 is SQIVND (reference sequence). V was trimmed by 1 base and J by 1 base, leaving 7 bases between them. This CDR3 spans 15 amino acids. CDR3 nucleotide sequence: TGTGCCAGTAGTATAGGGCCAGGGAACACCGGGGAGCTGTTTTTT. Its protein is CASSIGPGNTGELFF.

This clone was detected only once. This sequence joins TRBV15 and TRBJ1-2; the match to TRBD1 covers 10 bases. With 0 bases clipped from V and 7 bases from J, the junction kept 11 bases outside the gene matches. The germline V gene has CDR1 LNHNV and CDR2 YYDKDF (reference sequence). The CDR3 covers 17 residues. The CDR3 loop is CATSRDAPTGGVSGYTF. CDR3 nucleotides: TGTGCCACCAGCAGAGATGCCCCGACAGGGGGCGTTAGTGGCTACACCTTC.

The sample holds a few counts of this clone. The chain combines TRBV6-5 with TRBJ1-3; possible D gene TRBD1, 5 bases. CDR1 MNHEY and CDR2 SVGAGI come from the germline V gene. This CDR3 contains 14 residues. Trimming pared 6 bases from V and 4 bases from J, leaving 13 bases between. CDR3 nucleotides: TGTGCCAGCAGCCTGGACATAGCCGGAAACACCATATATTTT. Translating it yields CASSLDIAGNTIYF.

In this sample, this clone turned up a few times. For the CDR3, the DNA is TGTGCCAGTAGTCCCCGCACAGGGGGCGGTGAAAAACTGTTTTTT. Amino acid sequence: CASSPRTGGGEKLFF. The rearrangement links TRBV19 to TRBJ1-4, with TRBD1 identical over 9 bases. V gave up 5 bases and J gave up 7 bases; unmatched junction bases: 8. CDR1 is LNHDA and CDR2 is SQIVND in the germline V gene (reference sequence). CDR3 length: 15 amino acids.

This clone was seen more than once but under ten times. V is TRBV6-6 and J is TRBJ2-7; D unresolved. V lost 4 bases and J lost 0, with 7 bases in between. The germline V gene has CDR1 MNHNY and CDR2 SVGAGI (reference sequence). The CDR3 contains 13 residues. The CDR3 DNA sequence: TGTGCCAGCAGTTTGACAAGCTCCTACGAGCAGTACTTC. This sequence encodes CASSLTSSYEQYF.

The rearrangement links TRBV5-4 to TRBJ1-2; 8 positions agree with TRBD1. The CDR3 sequence is 15 residues long. Germline V lookup: CDR1 SGHNT, CDR2 YYREEE (reference sequence). J gave up 4 bases and V 4 bases, and 9 bases lay outside the gene matches. CDR3 loop: CASSPTGGLGYGYTF. The CDR3 DNA follows: TGTGCCAGCAGCCCCACAGGGGGGTTGGGCTATGGCTACACCTTC.

V is TRBV2 and J is TRBJ2-2; 9 bases are a match to TRBD1. The germline V gene encodes CDR1 SNHLY and CDR2 FYNNEI. This CDR3 spans 14 amino acids. The V segment lost 7 bases and the J segment 6 bases; nucleotides outside the gene matches: 6. The CDR3 protein is CASTVDRGPGELFF. CDR3 coding DNA: TGTGCCAGCACCGTGGACAGGGGACCCGGGGAGCTGTTTTTT.